This TCR beta chain is from a study of shared clonotypes between healthy human individuals. Overall study context: CD4 naive cells filled three plates per donor, CD4 memory three, CD8 naive two and CD8 memory one.

The CDR3 has 14 residues. Per germline, CDR1 MNHEY and CDR2 SVGAGI. V was cut by 2 bases and J by 4 bases, with 9 bases left in between. Each donor was a Caucasian adult residing in Nashville, Tennessee. Profiled with immunoSEQ multiplex PCR; TCRdb holds only in-frame clones, not every one. The table shows about 520,000 clones, with 90% to 96% occurring only once. This clonotype was sampled from a woman in her thirties in good health. The J gene is TRBJ2-1, the V gene TRBV6-5, with D hard to call. Sequences were obtained from naive CD4+ T cells sorted from blood. Documented subset: CD45RA+ positively selected. This CDR3 is CASSYESPYNEQFF. DNA of the CDR3: TGTGCCAGCAGTTACGAGAGTCCTTACAATGAGCAGTTCTTC.